The T cell receptor beta chain described here comes from a study of cytomegalovirus exposure and HLA in healthy donors. Study findings and constraints: The study labeled more than 150 TCR beta chains cytomegalovirus-associated. High sensitivity and specificity were reportedly achieved when the classifier diagnosed cytomegalovirus status.

The PCR contained 60 Vbeta and 13 Jbeta primers. Profiling relied on immunoSEQ multiplex PCR, and the TCRdb table lists in-frame clones only, not all of them. The table lists about 150,000 clones, 72% of them singletons, with over 2% in the top ten. For this clone: What it recognizes is unknown.

From germline, CDR1 is LNHDA and CDR2 SQIVND (reference sequence). The CDR3 has 15 residues. V gave up 1 base and J gave up 7 bases; unmatched junction bases: 4. The material sequenced was PBMCs. The receptor was isolated from a middle-aged man in good health and CMV-seronegative. The V and J genes are TRBV19 and TRBJ1-6; 7 bases are shared with TRBD1. CDR3 region: CASSIVGTANSPLHF. The CDR3 DNA is TGTGCCAGTAGTATAGTCGGGACAGCAAATTCACCCCTCCACTTT.